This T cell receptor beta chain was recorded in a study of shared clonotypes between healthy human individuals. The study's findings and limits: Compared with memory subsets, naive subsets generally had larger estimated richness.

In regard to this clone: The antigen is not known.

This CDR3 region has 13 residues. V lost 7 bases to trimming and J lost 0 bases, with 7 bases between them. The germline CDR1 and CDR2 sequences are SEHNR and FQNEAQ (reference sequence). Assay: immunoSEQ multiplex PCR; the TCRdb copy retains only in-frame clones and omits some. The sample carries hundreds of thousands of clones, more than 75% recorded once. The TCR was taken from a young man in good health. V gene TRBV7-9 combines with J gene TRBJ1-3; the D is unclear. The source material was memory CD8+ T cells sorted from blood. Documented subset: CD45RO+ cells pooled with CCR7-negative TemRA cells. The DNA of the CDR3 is TGTGCCAGCACGCCCTACTCTGGAAACACCATATATTTT. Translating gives CASTPYSGNTIYF.